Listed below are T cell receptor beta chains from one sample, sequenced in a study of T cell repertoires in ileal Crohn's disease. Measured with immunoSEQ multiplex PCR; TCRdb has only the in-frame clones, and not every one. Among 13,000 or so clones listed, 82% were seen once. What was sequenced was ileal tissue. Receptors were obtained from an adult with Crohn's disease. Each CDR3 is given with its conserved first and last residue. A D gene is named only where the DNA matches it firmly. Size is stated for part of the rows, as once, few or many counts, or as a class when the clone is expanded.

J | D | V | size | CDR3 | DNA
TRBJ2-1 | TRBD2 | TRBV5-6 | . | CASSLGTSGTNEQFF | TGTGCCAGCAGCTTGGGGACTAGCGGGACTAATGAGCAGTTCTTC
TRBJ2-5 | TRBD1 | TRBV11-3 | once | CASSLRGPTETQYF | TGTGCCAGCAGCTTAAGGGGGCCCACAGAGACCCAGTACTTC
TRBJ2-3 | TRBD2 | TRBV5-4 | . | CASSVGVQRGASTDTQYF | TGTGCCAGCAGTGTGGGGGTTCAGCGGGGGGCCAGCACAGATACGCAGTATTTT
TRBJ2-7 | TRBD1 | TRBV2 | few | CASSETRNRGLYEQYF | TGTGCCAGCAGTGAAACTAGGAACAGGGGGCTCTACGAGCAGTACTTC
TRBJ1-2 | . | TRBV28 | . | CASNRPGVGGYTF | TGTGCCAGCAACCGCCCGGGGGTGGGGGGCTACACCTTC
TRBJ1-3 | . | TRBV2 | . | CASSPLGGLPAGNTIYF | TGTGCCAGCAGCCCCCTGGGAGGGCTTCCGGCTGGAAACACCATATATTTT
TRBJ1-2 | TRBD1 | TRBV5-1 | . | CASSVLLGQGDYGYTF | TGCGCCAGCAGCGTGTTGCTAGGACAGGGGGACTATGGCTACACCTTC
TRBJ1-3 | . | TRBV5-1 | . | CASSLASASGNTIYF | TGCGCCAGCAGCTTGGCCAGCGCCTCTGGAAACACCATATATTTT
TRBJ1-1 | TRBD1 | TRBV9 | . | CASSAPDRGRTEAFF | TGTGCCAGCAGCGCCCCAGACAGGGGGCGTACTGAAGCTTTCTTT
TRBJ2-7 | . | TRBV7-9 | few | CASTTLYEQYF | TGTGCCAGCACTACTTTATACGAGCAGTACTTC
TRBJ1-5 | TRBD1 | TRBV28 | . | CASSLNRGRPQHF | TGTGCCAGCAGCCTAAACAGGGGGCGGCCCCAGCATTTT
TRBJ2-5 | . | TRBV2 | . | CASSASLRETQYF | TGTGCCAGCAGTGCTAGTCTAAGGGAGACCCAGTACTTC
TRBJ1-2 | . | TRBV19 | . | CASSILANSLYYGYTF | TGTGCCAGTAGTATCTTGGCTAACAGTCTCTACTATGGCTACACCTTC
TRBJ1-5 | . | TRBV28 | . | CASSLGRSGSNQPQHF | TGTGCCAGCAGTTTAGGTCGGTCAGGTAGCAATCAGCCCCAGCATTTT
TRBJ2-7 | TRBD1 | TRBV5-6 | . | CASSLPGQSSYEQYF | TGTGCCAGCAGCTTGCCGGGACAGAGCTCCTACGAGCAGTACTTC
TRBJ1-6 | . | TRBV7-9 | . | CASSFTANSPLHF | TGTGCCAGCAGCTTCACTGCGAATTCACCCCTCCACTTT
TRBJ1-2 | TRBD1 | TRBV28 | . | CASSSQGGNYGYTF | TGTGCCAGCAGTTCACAGGGGGGTAACTATGGCTACACCTTC
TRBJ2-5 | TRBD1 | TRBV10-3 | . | CAISARDRGQETQYF | TGTGCCATCAGTGCCAGGGACAGAGGCCAAGAGACCCAGTACTTC
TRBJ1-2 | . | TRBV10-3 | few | CAISTSSGWGYTF | TGTGCCATCAGTACCTCTTCAGGGTGGGGCTACACCTTC
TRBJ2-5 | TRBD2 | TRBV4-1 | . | CASSQDIAGGSRETQYF | TGCGCCAGCAGCCAAGACATAGCGGGAGGCTCCAGAGAGACCCAGTACTTC
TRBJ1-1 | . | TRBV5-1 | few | CASSSSGDTEAFF | TGCGCCAGCAGCTCATCAGGGGACACTGAAGCTTTCTTT
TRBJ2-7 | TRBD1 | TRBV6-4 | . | CASSLTGESEQYF | TGTGCCAGCAGTCTAACAGGGGAGTCCGAGCAGTACTTC
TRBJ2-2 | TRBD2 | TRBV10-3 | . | CAIKRGLARDDTGELFF | TGTGCCATCAAAAGGGGACTAGCCCGCGATGACACCGGGGAGCTGTTTTTT
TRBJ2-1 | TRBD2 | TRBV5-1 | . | CASSLGTSGGWNEQFF | TGCGCCAGCAGCTTGGGGACTAGCGGGGGCTGGAATGAGCAGTTCTTC
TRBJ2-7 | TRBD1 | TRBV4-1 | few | CASSQDGGQGYHEQYF | TGCGCCAGCAGTCAAGATGGGGGACAGGGGTACCACGAGCAGTACTTC
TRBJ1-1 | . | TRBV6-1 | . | CASSENLVDSLRAFF | TGTGCCAGCAGTGAAAATTTGGTAGATAGTTTGAGAGCTTTCTTT
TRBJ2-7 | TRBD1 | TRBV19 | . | CASSPQYLPFDREYEQYF | TGTGCCAGTAGTCCTCAATACCTCCCCTTCGACAGGGAGTACGAGCAGTACTTC
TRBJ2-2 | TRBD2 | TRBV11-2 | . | CASSWDYNTGELFF | TGTGCCAGCAGCTGGGACTATAACACCGGGGAGCTGTTTTTT
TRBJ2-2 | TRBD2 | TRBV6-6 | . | CASPRREARNTGELFF | TGTGCCAGCCCCCGCCGGGAGGCAAGGAACACCGGGGAGCTGTTTTTT
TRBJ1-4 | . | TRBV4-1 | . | CASSQDGGHEKLFF | TGCGCCAGCAGCCAAGATGGAGGGCATGAAAAACTGTTTTTT
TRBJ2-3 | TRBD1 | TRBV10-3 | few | CAITHDRATDTQYF | TGTGCCATCACCCACGACAGGGCCACAGATACGCAGTATTTT
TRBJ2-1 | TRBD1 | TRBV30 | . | CAWWGDRGYNEQFF | TGTGCCTGGTGGGGGGACAGGGGGTACAATGAGCAGTTCTTC
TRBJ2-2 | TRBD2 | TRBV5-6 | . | CASSTGLDDTGELFF | TGTGCCAGCAGCACGGGACTAGACGACACCGGGGAGCTGTTTTTT
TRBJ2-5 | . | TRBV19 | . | CASKMTEKETQYF | TGTGCCAGTAAGATGACGGAGAAAGAGACCCAGTACTTC
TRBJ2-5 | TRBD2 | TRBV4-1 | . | CASSQQLTSGEGTQYF | TGCGCCAGCAGCCAACAGCTTACTAGCGGGGAGGGGACCCAGTACTTC
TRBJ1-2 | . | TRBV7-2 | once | CASSVTANYGYTF | TGTGCCAGCAGCGTCACAGCTAACTATGGCTACACCTTC
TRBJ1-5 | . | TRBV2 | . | CASRTDRLSNQPQHF | TGTGCCAGCAGGACTGACAGACTTAGCAATCAGCCCCAGCATTTT
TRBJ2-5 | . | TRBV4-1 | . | CASSQEVQGQQYF | TGCGCCAGCAGCCAAGAGGTCCAGGGCCAGCAGTACTTC
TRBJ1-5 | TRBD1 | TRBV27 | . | CASSPDRGLQPQHF | TGTGCCAGCAGTCCGGACAGGGGGCTTCAGCCCCAGCATTTT
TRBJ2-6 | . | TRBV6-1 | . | CASSVDSSGANVLTF | TGTGCCAGCAGTGTTGACAGTTCTGGGGCCAACGTCCTGACTTTC
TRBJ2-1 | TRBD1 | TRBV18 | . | CASSVGQGIYNEQFF | TGTGCCAGCTCAGTTGGACAGGGGATCTACAATGAGCAGTTCTTC
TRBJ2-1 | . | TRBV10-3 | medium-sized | CAISVAQGPNEQFF | TGTGCCATCAGTGTGGCACAGGGTCCCAATGAGCAGTTCTTC
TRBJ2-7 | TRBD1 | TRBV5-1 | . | CASSLAGTGNYEQYF | TGCGCCAGCAGCTTGGCGGGGACAGGGAACTACGAGCAGTACTTC
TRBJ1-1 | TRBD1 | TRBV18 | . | CASSANRGRTEAFF | TGTGCCAGCTCAGCCAACAGGGGACGGACTGAAGCTTTCTTT
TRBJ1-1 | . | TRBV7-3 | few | CASSPGLNTEAFF | TGTGCCAGCAGCCCAGGCCTGAACACTGAAGCTTTCTTT
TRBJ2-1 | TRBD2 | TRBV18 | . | CASSNSGGASYNEQFF | TGTGCCAGCTCAAATAGCGGGGGTGCCTCCTACAATGAGCAGTTCTTC
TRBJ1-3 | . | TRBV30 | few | CAWTRSGGKTRNTIYF | TGTGCCTGGACCCGCAGCGGAGGGAAGACTCGAAACACCATATATTTT